Many counts were recorded for the clone carrying this T cell receptor beta chain. Its antigen remains unidentified. Per germline, CDR1 SNHLY and CDR2 FYNNEI. V was clipped by 6 bases and J by 9 bases; unmatched bases: 6. The CDR3 totals 13 residues. Genomic DNA from each subset was divided evenly over several immunoSEQ plates. Assay: immunoSEQ multiplex PCR; the TCRdb copy retains only in-frame clones and omits some. In the table there are approximately 700,000 clones, approximately 73% of which are singletons. Negatively enriched CD4+ T cells were divided by CD45RA into naive and memory. These data are taken from a study of shared clonotypes between healthy human individuals. Regarding the study as a whole: Non-shared clonotypes showed lower generation probabilities than clonotypes common to all four donors. Clonotype sharing among donors was thought likely to change with sequencing depth.

This clonotype originated in a woman aged 30 to 39 in good health. Source material: memory CD4+ T cells sorted from blood. The sample's subset: CD45RA-negative fraction. The chain recombines TRBV2 with TRBJ2-1; TRBD1 agrees at 9 bases. CDR3 sequence: CASRLQGAGEQFF. The DNA for the CDR3 is TGTGCCAGCAGACTACAGGGGGCAGGTGAGCAGTTCTTC.